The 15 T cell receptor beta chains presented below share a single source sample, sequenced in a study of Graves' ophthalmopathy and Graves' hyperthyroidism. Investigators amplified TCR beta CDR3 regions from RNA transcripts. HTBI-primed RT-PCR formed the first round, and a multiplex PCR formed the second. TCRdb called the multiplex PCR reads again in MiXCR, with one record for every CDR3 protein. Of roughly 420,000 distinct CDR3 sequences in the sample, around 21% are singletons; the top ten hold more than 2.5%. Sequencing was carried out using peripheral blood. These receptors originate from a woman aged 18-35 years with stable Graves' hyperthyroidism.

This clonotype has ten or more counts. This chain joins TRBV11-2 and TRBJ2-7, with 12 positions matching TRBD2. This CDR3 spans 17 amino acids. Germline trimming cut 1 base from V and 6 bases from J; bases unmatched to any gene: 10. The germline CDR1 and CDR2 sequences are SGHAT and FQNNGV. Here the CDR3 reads CASSLGLAGGFMGEQYF. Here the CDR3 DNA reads TGTGCCAGCAGCTTAGGCCTAGCGGGAGGGTTTATGGGCGAGCAGTACTTC. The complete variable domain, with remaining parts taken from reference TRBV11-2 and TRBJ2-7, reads EAGVAQSPRYKIIEKRQSVAFWCNPISGHATLYWYQQILGQGPKLLIQFQNNGVVDDSQLPKDRFSAERLKGVDSTLKIQPAKLEDSAVYLCASSLGLAGGFMGEQYFGPGTRLTVT.

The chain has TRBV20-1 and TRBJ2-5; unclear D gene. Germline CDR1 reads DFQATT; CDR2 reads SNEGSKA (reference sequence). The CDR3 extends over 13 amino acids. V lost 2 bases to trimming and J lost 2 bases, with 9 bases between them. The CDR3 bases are TGCAGTGCTAGATACAACGGGCAAGAGACCCAGTACTTC. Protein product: CSARYNGQETQYF.

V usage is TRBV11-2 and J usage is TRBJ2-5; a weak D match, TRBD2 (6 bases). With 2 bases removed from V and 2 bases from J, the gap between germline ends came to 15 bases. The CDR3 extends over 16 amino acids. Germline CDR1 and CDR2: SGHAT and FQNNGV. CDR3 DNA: TGTGCCAGCAGCTTAAGGCGGGGCCTCGGGCAAGAGACCCAGTACTTC. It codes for CASSLRRGLGQETQYF.

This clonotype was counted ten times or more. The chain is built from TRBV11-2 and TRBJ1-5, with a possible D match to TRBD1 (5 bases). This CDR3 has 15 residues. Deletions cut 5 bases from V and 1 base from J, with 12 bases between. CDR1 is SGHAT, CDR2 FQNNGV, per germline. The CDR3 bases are TGTGCCAGCAGCCAATACGGGGGAAGCAATCAGCCCCAGCATTTT. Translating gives CASSQYGGSNQPQHF.

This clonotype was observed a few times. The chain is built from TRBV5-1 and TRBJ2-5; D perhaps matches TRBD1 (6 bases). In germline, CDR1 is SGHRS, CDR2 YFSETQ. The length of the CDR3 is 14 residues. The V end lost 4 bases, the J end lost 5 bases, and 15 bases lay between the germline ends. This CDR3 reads CASSPTQGIETQYF. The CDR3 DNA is TGCGCCAGCAGCCCCACGCAGGGGATTGAGACCCAGTACTTC.

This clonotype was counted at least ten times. CDR3 protein: CASSQDLGRGETQYF. The CDR3, as DNA: TGCGCCAGCAGCCAAGATTTAGGCAGAGGAGAGACCCAGTACTTC. The chain recombines TRBV4-1 with TRBJ2-5, with no clear D. Trimming left V 0 bases short and J 4 bases short, with 12 bases between. The germline V gene encodes CDR1 MGHRA and CDR2 YSYEKL. This CDR3 has 15 amino acids.

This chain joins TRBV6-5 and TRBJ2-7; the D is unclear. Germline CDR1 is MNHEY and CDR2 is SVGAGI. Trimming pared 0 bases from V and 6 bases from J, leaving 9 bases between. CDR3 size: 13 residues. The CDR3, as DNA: TGTGCCAGCAGTTACTCGTCGAGGACCGAGCAGTACTTC. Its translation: CASSYSSRTEQYF.

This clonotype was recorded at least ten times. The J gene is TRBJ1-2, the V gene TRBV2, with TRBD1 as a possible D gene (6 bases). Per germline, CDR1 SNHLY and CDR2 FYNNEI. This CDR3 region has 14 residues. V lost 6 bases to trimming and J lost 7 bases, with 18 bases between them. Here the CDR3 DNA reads TGTGCCAGCAGCGAGGGCCAGGGGCTGGGTGGCTACACCTTC. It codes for CASSEGQGLGGYTF.

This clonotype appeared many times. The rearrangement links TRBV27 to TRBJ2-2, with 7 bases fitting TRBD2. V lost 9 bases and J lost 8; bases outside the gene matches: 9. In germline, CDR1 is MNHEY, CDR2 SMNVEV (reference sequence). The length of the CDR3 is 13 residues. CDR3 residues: CASTGTTSGELFF. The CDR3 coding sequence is TGTGCCAGTACCGGGACTACCTCAGGGGAGCTGTTTTTT.

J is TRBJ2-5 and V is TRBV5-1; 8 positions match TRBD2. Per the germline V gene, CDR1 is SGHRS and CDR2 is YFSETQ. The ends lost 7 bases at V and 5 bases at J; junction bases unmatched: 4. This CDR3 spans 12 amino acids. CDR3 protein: CASAPGGETQYF. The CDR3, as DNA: TGCGCCAGCGCCCCGGGGGGGGAGACCCAGTACTTC.

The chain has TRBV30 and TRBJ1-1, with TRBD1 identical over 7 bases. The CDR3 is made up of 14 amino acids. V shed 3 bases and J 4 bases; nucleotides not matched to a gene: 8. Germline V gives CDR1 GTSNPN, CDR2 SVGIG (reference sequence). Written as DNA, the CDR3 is TGTGCCTGGAGCCTTCAGGGGGGCGGCACTGAAGCTTTCTTT. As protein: CAWSLQGGGTEAFF.

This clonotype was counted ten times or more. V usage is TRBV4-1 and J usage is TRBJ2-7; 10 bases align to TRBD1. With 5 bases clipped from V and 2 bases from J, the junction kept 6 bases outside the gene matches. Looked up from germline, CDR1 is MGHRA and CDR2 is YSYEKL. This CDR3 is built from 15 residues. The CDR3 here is CASSDGQGDPYEQYF. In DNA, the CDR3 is TGCGCCAGCAGCGATGGACAGGGGGACCCCTACGAGCAGTACTTC.

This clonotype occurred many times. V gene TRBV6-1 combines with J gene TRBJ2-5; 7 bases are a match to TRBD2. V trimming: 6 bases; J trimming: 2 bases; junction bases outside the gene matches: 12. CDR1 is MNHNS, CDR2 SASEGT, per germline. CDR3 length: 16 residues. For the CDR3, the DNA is TGTGCCAGCAGACCTAGGATTACTAGCGTTCAAGAGACCCAGTACTTC. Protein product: CASRPRITSVQETQYF.

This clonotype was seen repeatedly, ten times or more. The CDR3 region has the DNA TGCAGTGCTACCGGGAGCACCTACGAGCAGTACTTC. It is translated as CSATGSTYEQYF. V and J are TRBV20-1 and TRBJ2-7; D is perhaps TRBD2 (6 bases). The V end was cut by 4 bases, the J end by 2 bases, with 9 bases between. Germline values: CDR1 DFQATT, CDR2 SNEGSKA (reference sequence). CDR3 length: 12 residues.

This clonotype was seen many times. DNA of the CDR3: TGCAGCGTTGAAGATCGAGGAGGCTACTATGGCTACACCTTC. It specifies CSVEDRGGYYGYTF. This chain joins TRBV29-1 and TRBJ1-2; D not resolved. V lost 0 bases and J 3 bases, leaving 11 bases between the germline ends. Germline V gene lookup returns CDR1 SQVTM and CDR2 ANQGSEA. The CDR3 sequence is 14 residues long. The variable domain in full, completed from reference TRBV29-1 and TRBJ1-2, reads SAVISQKPSRDICQRGTSLTIQCQVDSQVTMMFWYRQQPGQSLTLIATANQGSEATYESGFVIDKFPISRPNLTFSTLTVSNMSPEDSSIYLCSVEDRGGYYGYTFGSGTRLTVV.